The T cell receptor beta chain described here comes from a study of OX40 agonist ivuxolimab in advanced cancers. The study's findings and limits: CD8+ T cells showed, on average, more clonal expansion than CD4+ cells. Near-lowest levels of clonal expansion characterized partial responders at 0.1-3.0 mg/kg. Blood T cells, both CD4+ and CD8+, expanded clonally by week 6 at 0.1 to 3.0 mg/kg.

V lost 1 base, J lost 3 bases, and 5 bases lay in between. Looked up from germline, CDR1 is SEHNR and CDR2 is FQNEAQ (reference sequence). CDR3 size: 13 residues. In the case of this clone: Antigen: not known.

Sequencing used immunoSEQ multiplex PCR; TCRdb keeps in-frame clones, though not all of them. This table holds about 40,000 clones, 88% found once. The clonotype originates from an adult with an advanced solid tumor such as melanoma, head and neck, liver or kidney cancer. The V and J genes are TRBV7-9 and TRBJ2-3; TRBD2 might be the D (5 bases). This specimen consisted of CD4+ or CD8+ T cells sorted from blood, obtained in a trial of the OX40 agonist ivuxolimab. The DNA for the CDR3 is TGTGCCAGCAGCTTAGGAGGGACAGATACGCAGTATTTT. It yields the protein CASSLGGTDTQYF.